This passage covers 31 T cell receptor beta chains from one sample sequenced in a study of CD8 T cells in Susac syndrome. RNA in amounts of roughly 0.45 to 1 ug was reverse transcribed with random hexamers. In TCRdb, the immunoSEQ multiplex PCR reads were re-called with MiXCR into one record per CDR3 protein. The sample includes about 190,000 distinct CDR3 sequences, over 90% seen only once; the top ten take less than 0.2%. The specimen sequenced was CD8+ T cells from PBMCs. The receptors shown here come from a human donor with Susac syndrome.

For the CDR3, the DNA is TGTGCCTGTCTAGGGTCCGGGGAGCTGTTTTTT. Protein sequence: CACLGSGELFF. V and J are TRBV6-2 or TRBV6-3 and TRBJ2-2, with D hard to call. Trimming stripped 11 bases from V and 6 bases from J, with 10 bases between. Per germline, CDR1 MNHEY and CDR2 SVGEGT. There are 11 residues in the CDR3.

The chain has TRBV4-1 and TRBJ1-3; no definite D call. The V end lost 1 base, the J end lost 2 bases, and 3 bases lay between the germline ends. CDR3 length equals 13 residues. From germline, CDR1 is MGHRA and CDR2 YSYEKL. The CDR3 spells CASSQGTGNTIYF. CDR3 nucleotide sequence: TGCGCCAGCAGCCAAGGCACTGGAAACACCATATATTTT.

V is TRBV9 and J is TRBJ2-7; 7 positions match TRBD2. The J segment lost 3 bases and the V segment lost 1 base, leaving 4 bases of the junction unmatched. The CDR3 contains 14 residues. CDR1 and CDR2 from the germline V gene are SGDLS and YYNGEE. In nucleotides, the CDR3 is TGTGCCAGCAGCGTACAAAGCGGGGACTACGAGCAGTACTTC. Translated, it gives CASSVQSGDYEQYF. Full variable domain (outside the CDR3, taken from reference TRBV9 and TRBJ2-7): DSGVTQTPKHLITATGQRVTLRCSPRSGDLSVYWYQQSLDQGLQFLIQYYNGEERAKGNILERFSAQQFPDLHSELNLSSLELGDSALYFCASSVQSGDYEQYFGPGTRLTVT.

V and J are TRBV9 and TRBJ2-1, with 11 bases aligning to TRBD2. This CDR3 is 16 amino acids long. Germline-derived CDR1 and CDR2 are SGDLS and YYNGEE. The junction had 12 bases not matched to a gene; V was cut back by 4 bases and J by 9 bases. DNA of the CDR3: TGTGCCAGCAGCCCCTATAGCGGGGGGGCCTCCGGTGAGCAGTTCTTC. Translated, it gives CASSPYSGGASGEQFF.

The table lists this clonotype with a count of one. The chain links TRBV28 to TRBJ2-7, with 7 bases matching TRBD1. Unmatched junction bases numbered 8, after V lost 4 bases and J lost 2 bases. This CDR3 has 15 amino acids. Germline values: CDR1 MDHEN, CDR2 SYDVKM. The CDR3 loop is CASSSPGQLTYEQYF. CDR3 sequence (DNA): TGTGCCAGCAGTTCTCCGGGACAGCTGACCTACGAGCAGTACTTC.

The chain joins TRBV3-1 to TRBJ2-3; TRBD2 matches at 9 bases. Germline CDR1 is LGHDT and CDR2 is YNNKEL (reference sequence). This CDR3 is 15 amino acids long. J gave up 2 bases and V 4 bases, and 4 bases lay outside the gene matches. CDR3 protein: CASSPSGTPTDTQYF. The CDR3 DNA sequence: TGTGCCAGCAGCCCTAGCGGGACCCCCACAGATACGCAGTATTTT.

The CDR3: CASSLTGTGSYEQYF. The CDR3 nucleotides read TGTGCCAGCAGCTTAACGGGGACAGGGAGCTACGAGCAGTACTTC. The chain couples TRBV7-3 to TRBJ2-7; 9 bases align to TRBD1. After removal of 0 bases from V and 3 bases from J, the junction contained 3 bases not matched to a gene. The CDR3 covers 15 residues. The V gene's germline CDR1 is SGHTA and CDR2 FQGTGA.

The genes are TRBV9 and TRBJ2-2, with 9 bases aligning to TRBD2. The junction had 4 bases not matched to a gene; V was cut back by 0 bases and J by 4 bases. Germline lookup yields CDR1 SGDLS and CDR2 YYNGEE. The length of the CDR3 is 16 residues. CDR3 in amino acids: CASSVALTSGTGELFF. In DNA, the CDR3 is TGTGCCAGCAGCGTAGCATTGACTAGCGGCACCGGGGAGCTGTTTTTT. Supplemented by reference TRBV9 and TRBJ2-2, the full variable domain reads DSGVTQTPKHLITATGQRVTLRCSPRSGDLSVYWYQQSLDQGLQFLIQYYNGEERAKGNILERFSAQQFPDLHSELNLSSLELGDSALYFCASSVALTSGTGELFFGEGSRLTVL.

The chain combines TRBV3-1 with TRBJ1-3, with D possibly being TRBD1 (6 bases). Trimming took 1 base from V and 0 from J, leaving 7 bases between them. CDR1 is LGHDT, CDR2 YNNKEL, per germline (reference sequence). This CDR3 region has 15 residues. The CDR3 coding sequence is TGTGCCAGCAGCCAAGGAGGGGGCTCTGGAAACACCATATATTTT. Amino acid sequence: CASSQGGGSGNTIYF.

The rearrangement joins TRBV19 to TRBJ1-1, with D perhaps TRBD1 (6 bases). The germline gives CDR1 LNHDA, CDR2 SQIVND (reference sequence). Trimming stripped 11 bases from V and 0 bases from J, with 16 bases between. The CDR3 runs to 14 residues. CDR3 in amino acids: CAAATTGMNTEAFF. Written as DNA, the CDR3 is TGTGCCGCAGCAACGACAGGAATGAACACTGAAGCTTTCTTT. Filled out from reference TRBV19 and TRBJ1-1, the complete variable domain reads DGGITQSPKYLFRKEGQNVTLSCEQNLNHDAMYWYRQDPGQGLRLIYYSQIVNDFQKGDIAEGYSVSREKKESFPLTVTSAQKNPTAFYLCAAATTGMNTEAFFGQGTRLTVV.

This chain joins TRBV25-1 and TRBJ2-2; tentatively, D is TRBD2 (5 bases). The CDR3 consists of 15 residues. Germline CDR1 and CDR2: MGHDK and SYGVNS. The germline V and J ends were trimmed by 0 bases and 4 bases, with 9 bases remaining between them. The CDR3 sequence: CASSEYLASTGELFF. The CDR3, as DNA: TGTGCCAGCAGTGAATACTTAGCGTCCACCGGGGAGCTGTTTTTT.

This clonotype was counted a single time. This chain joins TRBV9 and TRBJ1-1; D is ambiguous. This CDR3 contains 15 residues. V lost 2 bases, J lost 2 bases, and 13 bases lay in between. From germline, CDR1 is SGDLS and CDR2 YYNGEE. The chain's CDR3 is CASSVAGNPNTEAFF. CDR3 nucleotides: TGTGCCAGCAGCGTCGCAGGAAACCCTAACACTGAAGCTTTCTTT.

CDR3: CASSVGALGNEQFF. The DNA for the CDR3 is TGTGCCAGCAGCGTAGGGGCCTTGGGCAATGAGCAGTTCTTC. The chain joins TRBV9 to TRBJ2-1; no definite D call. CDR3 length: 14 residues. CDR1 and CDR2 (germline): SGDLS, YYNGEE. With 0 bases removed from V and 6 bases from J, the gap between germline ends came to 10 bases.

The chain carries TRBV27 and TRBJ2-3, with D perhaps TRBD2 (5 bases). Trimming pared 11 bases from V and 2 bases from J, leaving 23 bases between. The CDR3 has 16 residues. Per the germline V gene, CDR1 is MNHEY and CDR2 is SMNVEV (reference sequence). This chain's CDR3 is CARFSGPTTHTDTQYF. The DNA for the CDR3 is TGTGCCCGATTTTCCGGGCCGACTACGCACACAGATACGCAGTATTTT.

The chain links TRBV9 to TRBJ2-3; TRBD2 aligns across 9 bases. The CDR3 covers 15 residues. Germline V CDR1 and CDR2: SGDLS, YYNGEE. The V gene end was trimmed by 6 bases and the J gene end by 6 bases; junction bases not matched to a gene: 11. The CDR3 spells CASKRTGTSSDTQYF. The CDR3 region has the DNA TGTGCCAGCAAAAGAACCGGGACTAGCAGTGATACGCAGTATTTT.

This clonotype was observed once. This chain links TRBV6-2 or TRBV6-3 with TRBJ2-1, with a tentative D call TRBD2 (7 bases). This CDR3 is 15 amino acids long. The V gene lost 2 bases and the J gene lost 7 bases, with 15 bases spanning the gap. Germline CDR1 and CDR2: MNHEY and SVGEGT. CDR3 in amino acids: CASSYGGAEMNEQFF. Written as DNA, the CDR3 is TGTGCCAGCAGTTACGGGGGGGCAGAGATGAATGAGCAGTTCTTC.

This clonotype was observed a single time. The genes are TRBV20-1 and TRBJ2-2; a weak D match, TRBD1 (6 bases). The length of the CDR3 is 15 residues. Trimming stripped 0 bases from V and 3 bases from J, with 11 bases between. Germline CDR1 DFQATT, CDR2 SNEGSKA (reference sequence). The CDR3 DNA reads TGCAGTGCTAGAGATATGGACAGAGACACCGGGGAGCTGTTTTTT. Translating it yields CSARDMDRDTGELFF.

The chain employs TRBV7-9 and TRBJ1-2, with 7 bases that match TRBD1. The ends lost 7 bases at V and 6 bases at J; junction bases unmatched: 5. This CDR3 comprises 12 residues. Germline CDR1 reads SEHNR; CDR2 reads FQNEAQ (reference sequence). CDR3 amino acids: CASTRGTDGYTF. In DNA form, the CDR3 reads TGTGCCAGCACCCGTGGGACAGATGGCTACACCTTC.

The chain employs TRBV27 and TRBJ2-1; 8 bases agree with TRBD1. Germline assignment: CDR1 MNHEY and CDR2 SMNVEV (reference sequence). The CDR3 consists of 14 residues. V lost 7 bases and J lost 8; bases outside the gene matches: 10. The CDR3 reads CASTSKGDRHEQFF. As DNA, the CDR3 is TGTGCCAGCACCTCTAAAGGGGACAGGCATGAGCAGTTCTTC.

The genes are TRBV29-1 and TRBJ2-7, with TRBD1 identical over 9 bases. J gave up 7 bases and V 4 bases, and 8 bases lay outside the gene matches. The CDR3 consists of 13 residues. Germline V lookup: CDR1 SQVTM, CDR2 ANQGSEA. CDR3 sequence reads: CSVVTTGGKEQYF. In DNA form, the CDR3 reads TGCAGCGTTGTAACGACAGGGGGGAAAGAGCAGTACTTC.

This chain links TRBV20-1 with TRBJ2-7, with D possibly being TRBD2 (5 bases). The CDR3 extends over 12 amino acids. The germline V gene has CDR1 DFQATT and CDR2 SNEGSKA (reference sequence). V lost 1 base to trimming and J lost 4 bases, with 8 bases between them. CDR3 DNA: TGCAGTGCTAGAGCTGGCGGGTACGAGCAGTACTTC. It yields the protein CSARAGGYEQYF.

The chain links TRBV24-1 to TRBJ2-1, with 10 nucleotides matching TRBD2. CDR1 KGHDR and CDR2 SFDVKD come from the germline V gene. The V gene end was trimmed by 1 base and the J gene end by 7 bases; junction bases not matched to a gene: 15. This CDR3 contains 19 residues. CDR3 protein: CATSDFRAGGYELGNEQFF. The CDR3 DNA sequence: TGTGCCACCAGTGATTTCCGAGCGGGAGGGTATGAGTTAGGAAATGAGCAGTTCTTC.

In DNA form, the CDR3 reads TGTGCCAGCAGCCTCAAAACTAGGGGACAGCCGACACGCGGGTGCGAGCAGTACTTC. It specifies CASSLKTRGQPTRGCEQYF. This chain links TRBV9 with TRBJ2-7, with TRBD1 matching 7 bases. The CDR3 covers 19 residues. Germline V gives CDR1 SGDLS, CDR2 YYNGEE. V was clipped by 4 bases and J by 6 bases; unmatched bases: 25. Full variable domain (outside the CDR3, taken from reference TRBV9 and TRBJ2-7): DSGVTQTPKHLITATGQRVTLRCSPRSGDLSVYWYQQSLDQGLQFLIQYYNGEERAKGNILERFSAQQFPDLHSELNLSSLELGDSALYFCASSLKTRGQPTRGCEQYFGPGTRLTVT.

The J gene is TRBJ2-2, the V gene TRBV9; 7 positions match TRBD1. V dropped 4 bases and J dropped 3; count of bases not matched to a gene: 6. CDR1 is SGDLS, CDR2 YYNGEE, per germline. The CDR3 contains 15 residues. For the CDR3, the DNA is TGTGCCAGCAGCACCATTGGGACAGACACCGGGGAGCTGTTTTTT. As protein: CASSTIGTDTGELFF.

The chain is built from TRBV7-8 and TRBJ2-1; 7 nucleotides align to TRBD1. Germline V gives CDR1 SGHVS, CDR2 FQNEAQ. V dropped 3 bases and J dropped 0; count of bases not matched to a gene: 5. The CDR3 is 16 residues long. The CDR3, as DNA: TGTGCCAGCAGCTTGGTTCAGGGGGACTCCTACAATGAGCAGTTCTTC. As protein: CASSLVQGDSYNEQFF.

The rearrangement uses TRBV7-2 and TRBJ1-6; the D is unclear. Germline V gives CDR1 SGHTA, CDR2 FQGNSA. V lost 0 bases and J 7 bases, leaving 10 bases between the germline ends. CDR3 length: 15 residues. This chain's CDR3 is CASSLAKGKNSPLHF. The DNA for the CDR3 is TGTGCCAGCAGCTTAGCGAAGGGAAAAAATTCACCCCTCCACTTT.

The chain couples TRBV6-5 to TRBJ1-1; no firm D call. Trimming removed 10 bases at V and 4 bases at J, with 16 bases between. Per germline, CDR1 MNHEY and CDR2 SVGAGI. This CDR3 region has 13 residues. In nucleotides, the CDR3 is TGTGCCACGGGCGTCGGGGAGTCCACTGAAGCTTTCTTT. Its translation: CATGVGESTEAFF.

CDR3 DNA sequence: TGTGCCAGCAGCCCCGACAAACTGTACCAAGAGACCCAGTACTTC. This gives the protein CASSPDKLYQETQYF. V usage is TRBV7-9 and J usage is TRBJ2-5; no clear D gene. The V gene's germline CDR1 is SEHNR and CDR2 FQNEAQ (reference sequence). This CDR3 has 15 residues. V lost 5 bases to trimming and J lost 0 bases, with 13 bases between them.

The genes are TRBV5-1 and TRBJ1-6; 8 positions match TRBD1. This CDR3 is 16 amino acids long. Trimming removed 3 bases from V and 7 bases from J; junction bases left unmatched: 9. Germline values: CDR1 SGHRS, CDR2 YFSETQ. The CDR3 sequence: CASSYTDRVQNSPLHF. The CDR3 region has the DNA TGCGCCAGCAGCTACACGGACAGGGTTCAAAATTCACCCCTCCACTTT.

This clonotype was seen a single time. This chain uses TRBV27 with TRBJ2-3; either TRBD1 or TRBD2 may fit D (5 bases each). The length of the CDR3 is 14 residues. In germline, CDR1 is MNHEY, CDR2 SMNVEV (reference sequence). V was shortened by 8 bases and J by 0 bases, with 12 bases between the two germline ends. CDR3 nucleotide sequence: TGTGCCAGCGCCGGGGACGGGAGCACAGATACGCAGTATTTT. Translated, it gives CASAGDGSTDTQYF.

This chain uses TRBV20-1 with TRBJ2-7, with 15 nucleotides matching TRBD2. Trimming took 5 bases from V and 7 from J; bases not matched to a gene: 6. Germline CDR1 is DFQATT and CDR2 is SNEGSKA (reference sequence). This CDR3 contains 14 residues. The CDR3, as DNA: TGCAGTGCTCAGGGACTAGCGGGGGGTTATGAGCAGTACTTC. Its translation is CSAQGLAGGYEQYF.